Listed here are 32 T cell receptor beta chains from one sample, sequenced in a study of blood T cell repertoires in COVID-19. The assay was immunoSEQ multiplex PCR, and TCRdb's table has in-frame clones only and misses some. The sample includes more than 250,000 clones, around 87% of them seen just once. The sample was peripheral blood. Receptor source: a man aged 45-60 years with active or convalescent COVID-19.

This clone has only a few counts. This sequence joins TRBV21-1 and TRBJ1-2. TRBV21-1 is recorded as a pseudogene. The CDR3 loop spans 12 amino acids. The CDR3 reads CASPGSNYGYTF. In nucleotides, the CDR3 is TGTGCCAGCCCCGGGAGTAACTATGGCTACACCTTC.

J is TRBJ1-2 and V is TRBV16; 9 positions agree with TRBD1. Germline CDR1 KGHSY, CDR2 FQNENV. This CDR3 is built from 15 residues. The V gene end was trimmed by 2 bases and the J gene end by 4 bases; junction bases not matched to a gene: 5. The CDR3 spells CASSQTGGATYGYTF. Written as DNA, the CDR3 is TGTGCCAGCAGCCAAACAGGGGGCGCAACCTATGGCTACACCTTC.

The J gene is TRBJ2-2, the V gene TRBV18; D is ambiguous. CDR1 and CDR2 from the germline V gene are KGHSH and LQKENI. V gave up 0 bases and J gave up 5 bases, with 13 bases separating them. CDR3 size: 16 residues. CDR3 amino acids: CASSPPLTQQTGELFF. The DNA of the CDR3 is TGTGCCAGCTCACCACCATTAACACAGCAAACCGGGGAGCTGTTTTTT.

The gene calls are TRBV19 and TRBJ1-5, with 7 bases lining up with TRBD1. There are 15 residues in the CDR3. Unmatched junction bases numbered 9, after V lost 6 bases and J lost 4 bases. Germline V gene sequence: CDR1 LNHDA, CDR2 SQIVND (reference sequence). The DNA for the CDR3 is TGTGCCAGTAGCTTCGAACAGGGGAGAAATCAGCCCCAGCATTTT. It is translated as CASSFEQGRNQPQHF.

This clone was counted a single time. One end of the junction is discordant with germline, which a read error may explain. The genes are TRBV6-1 and TRBJ1-1, with D possibly TRBD1 on 5 matching bases. The CDR3 contains 13 residues. Germline V gene lookup returns CDR1 MNHNS and CDR2 SASEGT. DNA of the CDR3: TGTGCCAGCAGAGAAGACAGCAACACTGAAGCTTTCTTT. Translating gives CASREDSNTEAFF.

This chain connects TRBV11-2 to TRBJ2-7, with no clear D. The V and J ends lost 1 base and 5 bases respectively, with 15 bases between them. The CDR3 has 15 amino acids. From germline, CDR1 is SGHAT and CDR2 FQNNGV. Here the CDR3 reads CASSLVFSRGDEQYF. The CDR3, as DNA: TGTGCCAGCAGCTTAGTGTTTAGCCGAGGAGACGAGCAGTACTTC.

This rearrangement joins TRBV2 to TRBJ2-7, with 8 bases fitting TRBD1. The CDR3 sequence is 14 residues long. CDR1 is SNHLY and CDR2 is FYNNEI in the germline V gene. V was clipped by 5 bases and J by 3 bases; unmatched bases: 6. The CDR3 region has the DNA TGTGCCAGCAGTAGCCAACAGGGGGTCTACGAGCAGTACTTC. This gives the protein CASSSQQGVYEQYF.

This rearrangement joins TRBV24-1 to TRBJ1-4; TRBD1 agrees at 11 bases. The CDR3 covers 15 residues. J lost 6 bases, V lost 5 bases, and 4 bases had no gene match. The germline gives CDR1 KGHDR, CDR2 SFDVKD. This CDR3 reads CATSGGTGGDEKLFF. DNA for the CDR3: TGTGCCACCAGTGGGGGGACAGGGGGGGATGAAAAACTGTTTTTT.

The V call is TRBV7-2, the J call TRBJ2-1; 7 nucleotides match TRBD1. After removal of 5 bases from V and 5 bases from J, the junction contained 3 bases not matched to a gene. The germline V gene has CDR1 SGHTA and CDR2 FQGNSA. CDR3 length: 13 residues. The CDR3 DNA sequence: TGTGCCAGCAGCCCCGGGACAGACAATGAGCAGTTCTTC. Its translation: CASSPGTDNEQFF.

The genes are TRBV4-3 and TRBJ2-7; 7 bases are shared with TRBD1. The CDR3 sequence is 15 residues long. With 0 bases clipped from V and 2 bases from J, the junction kept 4 bases outside the gene matches. In germline, CDR1 is LGHNA, CDR2 YSLEER. The CDR3 DNA is TGCGCCAGCAGCCAAGATCCAAGGGGGCCCTACGAGCAGTACTTC. It yields the protein CASSQDPRGPYEQYF.

In DNA, the CDR3 is TGTGCCAGCAGGCTACAGGGGACTGGGGCCAACGTCCTGACTTTC. Amino acids: CASRLQGTGANVLTF. The chain has TRBV6-5 and TRBJ2-6, with 7 bases identical to TRBD1. Germline CDR1 and CDR2: MNHEY and SVGAGI. This CDR3 is built from 15 residues. The V segment lost 6 bases and the J segment 2 bases; nucleotides outside the gene matches: 4.

The rearrangement joins TRBV10-2 to TRBJ2-3; D not resolved. The CDR3 contains 13 residues. V was cut by 4 bases and J by 2 bases, with 7 bases left in between. Germline CDR1 reads WSHSY; CDR2 reads SAAADI. The CDR3 here is CASSVQATDTQYF. The CDR3 nucleotides read TGCGCCAGCAGTGTTCAGGCCACAGATACGCAGTATTTT.

The chain combines TRBV10-1 with TRBJ1-3; D is possibly TRBD1 (6 bases). Per the germline V gene, CDR1 is WNHNN and CDR2 is SYGVQD (reference sequence). CDR3 size: 15 residues. Trimming left V 2 bases short and J 1 base short, with 9 bases between. The CDR3 region is CASSEAQGSGNTIYF. The CDR3, as DNA: TGCGCCAGCAGTGAGGCACAGGGATCTGGAAACACCATATATTTT.

V is TRBV28 and J is TRBJ2-2; D is uncertain. Germline lookup yields CDR1 MDHEN and CDR2 SYDVKM. With 3 bases removed from V and 0 bases from J, the gap between germline ends came to 5 bases. The CDR3 sequence is 14 residues long. CDR3 residues: CASSFPANTGELFF. CDR3 DNA: TGTGCCAGCAGTTTCCCAGCGAACACCGGGGAGCTGTTTTTT.

This chain links TRBV7-9 with TRBJ1-4; D remains ambiguous. CDR3 length equals 15 residues. The V end lost 2 bases, the J end lost 5 bases, and 12 bases lay between the germline ends. Germline V CDR1 and CDR2: SEHNR, FQNEAQ (reference sequence). The CDR3 DNA reads as TGTGCCAGCAGCTTATCCTCGGTTCTAAATGAAAAACTGTTTTTT. Its protein product is CASSLSSVLNEKLFF.

The chain is built from TRBV21-1 and TRBJ1-3; no DNA check was done on the table's D call, TRBD1. TRBV21-1 is a documented pseudogene. This CDR3 spans 16 amino acids. The CDR3 nucleotides are TGTGCCAGCAGCAAAAAGACAGGGGAGCGTGGAAACACCATATATTTT. This gives the protein CASSKKTGERGNTIYF.

The chain couples TRBV30 to TRBJ2-1; unclear D gene. Germline CDR1 and CDR2: GTSNPN and SVGIG (reference sequence). The CDR3 loop spans 13 amino acids. Trimming removed 0 bases from V and 8 bases from J, with 11 bases in between. CDR3 bases: TGTGCCTGGAGTGTAAGTCTAGAGGATGAGCAGTTCTTC. The encoded protein is CAWSVSLEDEQFF.

The genes are TRBV28 and TRBJ1-2, with D perhaps matching TRBD1 (6 bases). Trimming took 2 bases from V and 5 from J, leaving 12 bases between them. The germline V gene encodes CDR1 MDHEN and CDR2 SYDVKM. The CDR3 runs to 14 residues. The CDR3 reads CASSLQGRGYGYTF. CDR3 DNA: TGTGCCAGCAGTTTACAGGGGAGGGGGTATGGCTACACCTTC.

V and J are TRBV11-3 and TRBJ1-4, with D maybe TRBD1 (5 bases). CDR3 length: 20 residues. The V gene's germline CDR1 is SGHNT and CDR2 YENEEA. V gave up 2 bases and J gave up 4 bases, with 26 bases separating them. The CDR3 region is CASSLRGPASADLRNEKLFF. CDR3 sequence (DNA): TGTGCCAGCAGCTTAAGGGGCCCGGCATCGGCAGACCTTCGTAATGAAAAACTGTTTTTT.

The CDR3 bases are TGTGCCAGCAGTCCCTGGACAGGGGGGGGAGAGACCCAGTACTTC. Translation: CASSPWTGGGETQYF. The genes are TRBV6-2 or TRBV6-3 and TRBJ2-5, with TRBD1 identical over 10 bases. Unmatched junction bases numbered 7, after V lost 5 bases and J lost 4 bases. CDR3 length equals 15 residues. The germline gives CDR1 MNHEY, CDR2 SVGEGT.

The J gene is TRBJ1-5, the V gene TRBV30; D is perhaps TRBD1 (5 bases). This CDR3 is 13 amino acids long. Germline values: CDR1 GTSNPN, CDR2 SVGIG (reference sequence). V dropped 5 bases and J dropped 6 bases, with 14 bases sitting between them. The CDR3 region is CAWAAAGLQPQHF. The CDR3 DNA reads TGTGCCTGGGCCGCGGCGGGGCTTCAGCCCCAGCATTTT.

The J gene is TRBJ1-1, the V gene TRBV10-3; no clear D gene. V lost 0 bases, J lost 0 bases, and 8 bases lay in between. The germline V gene encodes CDR1 ENHRY and CDR2 SYGVKD. CDR3 size: 15 residues. The CDR3, as DNA: TGTGCCATCAGTGAGTCGTACAGCCTGAACACTGAAGCTTTCTTT. Translation gives CAISESYSLNTEAFF.

CDR3 bases: TGCGCCAGCAGCCAAGTCAGAAGTTTCCCCTCTGGGGCCAACGTCCTGACTTTC. Translating it yields CASSQVRSFPSGANVLTF. The rearrangement uses TRBV4-3 and TRBJ2-6; D gene unclear. Per the germline V gene, CDR1 is LGHNA and CDR2 is YSLEER. Deletions cut 1 base from V and 0 bases from J, with 13 bases between. The CDR3 length is 18 residues.

The genes are TRBV5-1 and TRBJ1-2; D is ambiguous. There are 17 residues in the CDR3. Per germline, CDR1 SGHRS and CDR2 YFSETQ. V was shortened by 0 bases and J by 2 bases, with 17 bases between the two germline ends. The CDR3 loop reads CASSLDVRGSLNYGYTF. DNA of the CDR3: TGCGCCAGCAGCTTGGATGTTCGAGGCAGTTTGAACTATGGCTACACCTTC.

This chain uses TRBV7-2 with TRBJ1-2, with 7 bases aligning to TRBD1. Per the germline V gene, CDR1 is SGHTA and CDR2 is FQGNSA. The CDR3 is made up of 14 amino acids. Trimming removed 5 bases from V and 6 bases from J; junction bases left unmatched: 9. CDR3 amino acids: CASSPTGLSHGYTF. The DNA of the CDR3 is TGTGCCAGCAGCCCGACAGGGTTGAGTCATGGCTACACCTTC. Drawing the rest from reference TRBV7-2 and TRBJ1-2, the complete variable domain is GAGVSQSPSNKVTEKGKDVELRCDPISGHTALYWYRQSLGQGLEFLIYFQGNSAPDKSGLPSDRFSAERTGGSVSTLTIQRTQQEDSAVYLCASSPTGLSHGYTFGSGTRLTVV.

The chain couples TRBV4-1 to TRBJ1-6, with D perhaps matching TRBD1 (6 bases). Trimming left V 0 bases short and J 3 bases short, with 12 bases between. Germline V lookup: CDR1 MGHRA, CDR2 YSYEKL. The CDR3 sequence is 17 residues long. CDR3 region: CASSQDTGRNYNSPLHF. The DNA for the CDR3 is TGCGCCAGCAGCCAAGATACAGGGCGGAACTATAATTCACCCCTCCACTTT.

V usage is TRBV18 and J usage is TRBJ1-6; TRBD1 agrees at 7 bases. This CDR3 is built from 18 residues. Trimming took 4 bases from V and 10 from J; bases not matched to a gene: 19. CDR1 KGHSH and CDR2 LQKENI come from the germline V gene. The CDR3 reads CASSLEQIQGSSYSPLHF. Written as DNA, the CDR3 is TGTGCCAGCTCACTAGAACAGATACAGGGGTCGAGTTACTCACCCCTCCACTTT.

The genes are TRBV10-3 and TRBJ1-5; tentatively, D is TRBD1 (6 bases). The V end was cut by 6 bases, the J end by 8 bases, with 14 bases between. Germline CDR1 is ENHRY and CDR2 is SYGVKD. This CDR3 is 13 amino acids long. This CDR3 reads CAIRAGQLEPQHF. In DNA, the CDR3 is TGTGCCATCAGGGCTGGACAGCTTGAGCCCCAGCATTTT.

The rearrangement joins TRBV5-5 to TRBJ1-5, with 8 positions matching TRBD1. Germline values: CDR1 SGHKS, CDR2 YYEKEE (reference sequence). The CDR3 is made up of 16 amino acids. With 4 bases clipped from V and 4 bases from J, the junction kept 10 bases outside the gene matches. The CDR3 sequence is CASSLSTGGLNQPQHF. The CDR3 DNA follows: TGTGCCAGCAGCCTAAGCACAGGGGGTCTAAATCAGCCCCAGCATTTT.

This sequence joins TRBV28 and TRBJ2-7; tentatively, D is TRBD2 (6 bases). Trimming took off 7 bases at V and 2 bases at J, with 12 bases between the two ends. There are 13 residues in the CDR3. Germline assignment: CDR1 MDHEN and CDR2 SYDVKM. As DNA, the CDR3 is TGTGCCAGCATAGGGACTTCGACCTACGAGCAGTACTTC. Its protein product is CASIGTSTYEQYF.

The V call is TRBV5-1, the J call TRBJ1-2, with D possibly matching TRBD1 (5 bases). The CDR3 spans 14 residues. Germline CDR1 reads SGHRS; CDR2 reads YFSETQ. Trimming removed 1 base at V and 4 bases at J, with 11 bases between. The CDR3 DNA is TGCGCCAGCAGCTTGTCTGGGGGGTCCTATGGCTACACCTTC. Encoded protein: CASSLSGGSYGYTF.

This rearrangement joins TRBV27 to TRBJ2-1; TRBD2 aligns across 8 bases. This CDR3 contains 16 residues. CDR1 is MNHEY and CDR2 is SMNVEV in the germline V gene (reference sequence). Trimming removed 7 bases from V and 0 bases from J; junction bases left unmatched: 8. The CDR3 coding sequence is TGTGCCAGCAACCGCGGGGGGCCAAGCTCCTACAATGAGCAGTTCTTC. Translated: CASNRGGPSSYNEQFF.